This T cell receptor (beta chain) was captured by sequencing in a study of blood T cell repertoires in COVID-19. J lost 5 bases, V lost 6 bases, and 7 bases had no gene match. Germline V gives CDR1 ENHRY, CDR2 SYGVKD. The CDR3 covers 14 residues. Here immunoSEQ multiplex PCR was the method, and the copy in TCRdb shows in-frame clones only, minus some. The repertoire holds 250,000 or so clones, with roughly 86% as singletons. The sequence came from a man in his forties with active or convalescent COVID-19. Sequencing was carried out using peripheral blood. The chain uses TRBV10-3 and TRBJ2-7, with 10 positions matching TRBD2. For the CDR3, the DNA is TGTGCCATCAGCTCTAGCGGGAGTATAGACGAGCAGTACTTC. This codes for CAISSSGSIDEQYF.